This TCR beta chain stems from a study of T cells after yellow fever vaccination. Study-wide results and caveats: Booster samples showed a return of most primary-vaccination clones (approximately 95% CD4, 88% CD8). Compared with primary, the secondary response was weaker and peaked at day 5, not 15.

TCRdb analysed the 5' RACE reads with MiXCR anew, one entry per CDR3 protein. Counted here are about 370,000 distinct CDR3 sequences, about 9.9% occurring once; the ten biggest clones make up more than 15%. This clonotype has a handful of counts. Its antigen is still unknown. The CDR3 runs 15 residues. V was pared by 6 bases and J by 0 bases, with 12 bases between. Germline CDR1 is SGHTA and CDR2 is FQGNSA. The material sequenced was PBMCs, taken on the day of the first yellow fever vaccination. The V and J genes are TRBV7-2 and TRBJ2-1, with D hard to call. This TCR was sampled from a man between 18 and 29 years old who received the YFV17D yellow fever vaccine. CDR3 amino acids: CASRGPRSSYNEQFF. DNA for the CDR3: TGTGCCAGCAGGGGTCCAAGGAGCTCCTACAATGAGCAGTTCTTC. Supplemented by reference TRBV7-2 and TRBJ2-1, the full variable domain reads GAGVSQSPSNKVTEKGKDVELRCDPISGHTALYWYRQSLGQGLEFLIYFQGNSAPDKSGLPSDRFSAERTGGSVSTLTIQRTQQEDSAVYLCASRGPRSSYNEQFFGPGTRLTVL.